These T cell receptor beta chains were read from a single sample in a study of T-cell reconstitution after alpha-beta-depleted transplantation in children. TCRdb independently ran MiXCR on the PCR reads; one entry per CDR3 protein. The table has approximately 650,000 distinct CDR3 sequences, around 13% seen once. The material was PBMCs, obtained before TCRalphabeta/CD19-depleted stem cell transplant. The receptors stem from a girl aged 2 to 10 with congenital amegakaryocytic thrombocytopenia, due to receive a stem cell transplant. The CDR3 runs from the conserved cysteine through the conserved F or W. Fields, in order: J gene, V gene, clone size, D gene, CDR3 DNA, CDR3 protein. The D gene is left open where the match is weak. Expanded clones are given a class, and other clones once, few, many or no size at all.

TRBJ2-5,TRBV7-2,.,.,TGTGCCAGCAGCCTGGGCCAAGGGCCGCCGGAGACCCAGTACTTC,CASSLGQGPPETQYF
TRBJ1-1,TRBV20-1,few,.,TGCAGTGCTAGAGGACGGGACAATCAGGTAGCTTTCTTT,CSARGRDNQVAFF
TRBJ1-2,TRBV3-1,many,.,TGTGCCAGCAGCCCTTACACCTCCGGGGTCTATGGCTACACCTTC,CASSPYTSGVYGYTF
TRBJ2-5,TRBV4-1,.,.,TGCGCCAGCAGCCAAGGAGCGGGTCCAATCTCTGTCCAAGAGACCCAGTACTTC,CASSQGAGPISVQETQYF
TRBJ1-2,TRBV12-3/TRBV12-4,few,.,TGTGCCAGCAGTCCCCCCCTGGACTATGGCTACACCTTC,CASSPPLDYGYTF
TRBJ2-7,TRBV5-1,many,.,TGCGCCAGCAGCTTGGAGGATTGGCGTGAGCAGTACTTC,CASSLEDWREQYF
TRBJ2-7,TRBV10-2,few,TRBD1,TGCGCCAGCAGTGATTCCCCCCCGACAGGGTACCACTACGAGCAGTACTTC,CASSDSPPTGYHYEQYF
TRBJ1-6,TRBV5-1,many,.,TGCGCCAGCAGCTTGGATGGTTCACCCCTCCACTTT,CASSLDGSPLHF
TRBJ1-1,TRBV20-1,few,.,TGCAGTGCCAGGAGGCCACTGGGGACTGAAGCTTTCTTT,CSARRPLGTEAFF
TRBJ2-6,TRBV24-1,.,.,TGTGCCACCAGTGATTTTAATGCTGGGGCCAACGTCCTGACTTTC,CATSDFNAGANVLTF
TRBJ2-1,TRBV5-6,.,TRBD1,TGTGCCAGCAGCCGGACCCGGGACAGTTCCTACAATGAGCAGTTCTTC,CASSRTRDSSYNEQFF
TRBJ2-1,TRBV7-3,.,TRBD2,TGTGCCAGCAGCCCTCACCCTAGCGGGGATCTACATGAGCAGTTCTTC,CASSPHPSGDLHEQFF
TRBJ1-1,TRBV2,.,.,TGTGCCAGCAGGCCGTTGAGGACTGGCTTCTGCTTT,CASRPLRTGFCF
TRBJ2-1,TRBV29-1,.,.,TGCAGCGTTGATGACCGGGGAAACGACAATGAGCAGTTCTTC,CSVDDRGNDNEQFF
TRBJ2-2,TRBV7-2,.,TRBD2,TGTGCCAGCAGCTTATCTAGCGGGAGCAGCGCCGGGGAGCTGTTTTTT,CASSLSSGSSAGELFF
TRBJ1-1,TRBV12-3/TRBV12-4,many,TRBD1,TGTGCCAGCACCTGGGACAGGGCGAACACTGAAGCTTTCTTT,CASTWDRANTEAFF
TRBJ2-7,TRBV4-1,many,.,TGCGCCAGCAGCCACCCCTGGACGGGATCCTACGAGCAGTACTTC,CASSHPWTGSYEQYF
TRBJ2-1,TRBV7-3,.,.,TGTGCCAGCAGCTTATATGGGGGCCTTGGGGGTGAGCAGTTCTTC,CASSLYGGLGGEQFF
TRBJ2-7,TRBV20-1,few,.,TGCAGTGCTATACTTTCCGGCTCCTACGAGCAGTACTTC,CSAILSGSYEQYF
TRBJ2-3,TRBV4-2,many,TRBD2,TGTGCCAGCAGCCAACCCAAGTCCCCTGTCCAGGAGCGGGAGACAGATACGCAGTATTTT,CASSQPKSPVQERETDTQYF
TRBJ2-7,TRBV20-1,.,.,TGCAGTGCTAGGTTGGGCAGCTCCTACGAGCAGTACTTC,CSARLGSSYEQYF
TRBJ2-5,TRBV20-1,.,TRBD2,TGCAGTGCCCGGGGACTAGCGGGAGCGGATGAGACCCAGTACTTC,CSARGLAGADETQYF
TRBJ2-7,TRBV6-1,many,TRBD2,TGTGCCAGCAGTCAGGCGGGAGGGCCTAGTCACGAGCAGTACTTC,CASSQAGGPSHEQYF
TRBJ2-2,TRBV5-1,few,TRBD1,TGCGCCAGCAGCATAAACAGGGGCGCGAAGAACACCGGGGAGCTGTTTTTT,CASSINRGAKNTGELFF
TRBJ2-7,TRBV12-3/TRBV12-4,.,TRBD2,TGTGCCAGCAGACTAGCGAGCTCCTACGAGCAGTACTTC,CASRLASSYEQYF
TRBJ2-3,TRBV5-1,.,.,TGCGCCACCAGCTTGGCCGGGCAGGGGACAGATACGCAGTATTTT,CATSLAGQGTDTQYF
TRBJ2-7,TRBV29-1,few,.,TGCAGCGTAGTTACTAGGGAAGCCATCGAGCAGTACTTC,CSVVTREAIEQYF
TRBJ2-1,TRBV2,few,.,TGTGCCAGCAGCGGGAACGACAATGAGCAGTTCTTC,CASSGNDNEQFF
TRBJ1-3,TRBV25-1,few,TRBD1,TGTGCCAGCAGTGGGACAGGGCAGTATAGCACCATATATTTT,CASSGTGQYSTIYF
TRBJ2-1,TRBV27,.,.,TGTGCCAGCAGTTCCCAGACGGGTTACAATGAGCAGTTCTTC,CASSSQTGYNEQFF
TRBJ2-7,TRBV21-1,.,.,TGTGCCAGCAGCATCAGACCCATACCCTACGAGCAGTACTTC,CASSIRPIPYEQYF
TRBJ2-7,TRBV5-1,few,.,TGCGCCAGCAGCTTGCCTACTAGTCCCTACGAGCAGTACTTC,CASSLPTSPYEQYF
TRBJ2-1,TRBV20-1,.,.,TGCAGTGCCCTCCATCACGCAATCGACAATGAGCAGTTCTTC,CSALHHAIDNEQFF
TRBJ2-1,TRBV5-6,many,.,TGTGCCAGCAGCTTGAACCCCGACAGTGACGAGCAGTTCTTC,CASSLNPDSDEQFF
TRBJ1-5,TRBV7-8,many,.,TGTGCCAGCAGCGAGGGGGTAGGGGGTTTGACCCAGCATTTT,CASSEGVGGLTQHF
TRBJ1-4,TRBV20-1,few,.,TGCAGTGCTACTCAGGGTCCTGAAAAACTGTTTTTT,CSATQGPEKLFF
TRBJ2-3,TRBV12-3/TRBV12-4,many,.,TGTGCCAGCAGTTTTGGACGGTACACAGATACGCAGTATTTT,CASSFGRYTDTQYF
TRBJ2-1,TRBV7-9,.,.,TGTGCCAGCAGCAATAGCCCGACCACAGACAATGAGCAGTTCTTC,CASSNSPTTDNEQFF
TRBJ1-1,TRBV29-1,many,.,TGCAGCGTTGAGGTCACTGGTGAAGCTTTCTTT,CSVEVTGEAFF
TRBJ2-2,TRBV3-1,.,.,TGTGCCAGCAGCCTGTTGACATCCGGGGAGCTGTTTTTT,CASSLLTSGELFF
TRBJ2-1,TRBV11-2,.,.,TGTGCCAGCAGCTTAGGGCAAATTAGCGGACTGTACAATGAGCAGTTCTTC,CASSLGQISGLYNEQFF
TRBJ2-1,TRBV11-2,many,TRBD2,TGTGCCAGCAGCTTAAAGGCGGGAGGGCCTCTTGAGCAGTTCTTC,CASSLKAGGPLEQFF
TRBJ2-3,TRBV5-1,many,.,TGCGCCAGCAGCTTGTGGCCAAGCACAGATACGCAGTATTTT,CASSLWPSTDTQYF
TRBJ2-3,TRBV20-1,.,TRBD2,TGCAGTGCTAGCCGCGGACTAGCGGGGGCAGATACGCAGTATTTT,CSASRGLAGADTQYF
TRBJ2-1,TRBV5-6,few,.,TGTGCCAGCAGCTCCTACAGGGAGTCCTACAATGAGCAGTTCTTC,CASSSYRESYNEQFF
TRBJ2-2,TRBV12-3/TRBV12-4,many,.,TGTGCCAGCTATAGCTGGCTACCCGGGGAGCTGTTTTTT,CASYSWLPGELFF
TRBJ2-5,TRBV10-3,few,.,TGTGCCATCAGTGATCGGGGGCGGTCAGAGACCCAGTACTTC,CAISDRGRSETQYF
TRBJ2-4,TRBV7-9,many,TRBD2,TGTGCCAGCAGCTTAGCCCCCCTAGCGGTCCTAAAAAACATTCAGTACTTC,CASSLAPLAVLKNIQYF
TRBJ2-6,TRBV5-1,many,.,TGCGCCAGCAGCTTGATATGGGCTGGGGCCAACGTCCTGACTTTC,CASSLIWAGANVLTF
TRBJ2-7,TRBV6-2/TRBV6-3,.,TRBD1,TGTGCCAGCGGGAGTGGACAGGGGGCAAGCTACGAGCAGTACTTC,CASGSGQGASYEQYF
TRBJ1-2,TRBV7-9,.,.,TGTGCCAGCAGCTTGGGGGACGGCGCTAACTATGGCTACACCTTC,CASSLGDGANYGYTF